Below, one T cell receptor beta chain is given with its context. This clone's antigen is unknown. It has no much larger one-base neighbor in the sample; base qualities were not kept. Genomic DNA was extracted from sorted cells with the Quick-DNA Microprep Kit. Amplification of TCRbeta DNA was done with the immunoSEQ hsTCRbeta kit, following the protocol from the manufacturer. An Illumina MiSeq instrument was used to sequence the TCRbeta libraries. The original pipeline was this. Following removal of out-of-frame sequences, some 2 million distinct TCRbeta sequences were retained, with an average of about 70,000 per individual. Two values were used to score each individual: the count of roughly 150 previously reported CMV-associated TCRbeta sequences and the total count of productive distinct TCRbeta sequences. A beta-binomial model was reimplemented in Python, and random forests from scikit-learn, run with default parameters, were trained on data from the US cohort. On the Belgian cohort, classifier performance was reported as the median AUC, along with percentile confidence intervals, across 10,000 bootstrap iterations. Drawn from immuneACCESS, this table holds only the in-frame rearrangements with V and J called that TCRdb kept. Clones are partly lost; checked studies trace under half to an unresolved V gene and leave the rest unexplained. Clonal size and the V and J genes are those of that table, whereas D and trimming came from the DNA. This sample lists about 56,000 clones; about 81% were detected once. The leading ten clones occupy 0.4% to 0.45% of the sample.

This sample is drawn from a study of memory CD4+ T cells and cytomegalovirus serostatus (dated by TCRdb to about 2019). Regarding the study in general: A total of about 33 healthy Belgian adults, of whom 9 were CMV seropositive and approximately 24 were CMV seronegative, were included in the cohort. To replicate a published TCR-based CMV serostatus classifier, the researchers sequenced the CD4+ memory TCRbeta repertoires of a Belgian cohort whose cytomegalovirus serostatus was known. Overall results and qualifications from the work: The results were read as suggesting that the CMV-associated TCR signature is, for the most part, present in the CD4+ memory repertoire. For CMV serostatus prediction, a median bootstrapped AUC of about 0.95 was reached with the original framework, and a median bootstrapped AUC of around 0.89 was reached with a US-trained random forest. Of around 160 previously reported CMV-associated TCRbeta sequences, 60 to 85 appeared in the CD4+ memory repertoires, each in one to five individuals. On the Belgian cohort, the classifier built on the original framework reached a median bootstrapped AUC of nearly 0.96, with a 95% CI of 0.76-1.00. Only CD4+CD45RO+ memory cells were sequenced, in contrast to the original study, which included naive and memory CD4+ and CD8+ populations.

The germline V gene sets CDR1 to MGHDK and CDR2 to SYGVNS. The germline V and J ends show losses of 8 bases and 6 bases respectively, and no gene match explains 7 bases of the junction. The cysteine opens and the phenylalanine closes a CDR3 of 14 amino acids. CDR3 DNA is the only sequence kept; it has 42 bases, read in frame from the first base. Single viable CD3+CD4+CD8-CD45RO+ cells were sorted as memory CD4+ T cells on a FACSAria II. CMV serostatus was determined using a Roche Elecsys assay that detects serum IgG against CMV pp150, pp28, p38 and p52. Once the samples were thawed, total CD4+ T cells were enriched through positive selection using CD4 magnetic microbeads. Samples originated from another study that specifically interrogated the CD4+ T cell memory repertoire. Peripheral blood mononuclear cells were isolated and cryopreserved according to standard operating procedures, and serum was kept at -80 degrees C. The staining relied on CD3-PerCP (BW264/56), CD4-APC (RPA-T4), CD45RO-PE (UCHT1) and CD8-Pacific Orange (3B5) antibodies, and Sytox blue was used to exclude non-viable cells.

The sequence is built from TRBV25-1 and TRBJ1-6; TRBD1 lines up with 7 middle nucleotides. The specimen was memory CD4+ T cells from blood. The receptor's source is an adult in good health and CMV-seronegative. This receptor carries the CDR3 CASRQGATNSPLHF. The DNA reads as follows: TGTGCCAGCCGACAGGGAGCGACTAATTCACCCCTCCACTTT.